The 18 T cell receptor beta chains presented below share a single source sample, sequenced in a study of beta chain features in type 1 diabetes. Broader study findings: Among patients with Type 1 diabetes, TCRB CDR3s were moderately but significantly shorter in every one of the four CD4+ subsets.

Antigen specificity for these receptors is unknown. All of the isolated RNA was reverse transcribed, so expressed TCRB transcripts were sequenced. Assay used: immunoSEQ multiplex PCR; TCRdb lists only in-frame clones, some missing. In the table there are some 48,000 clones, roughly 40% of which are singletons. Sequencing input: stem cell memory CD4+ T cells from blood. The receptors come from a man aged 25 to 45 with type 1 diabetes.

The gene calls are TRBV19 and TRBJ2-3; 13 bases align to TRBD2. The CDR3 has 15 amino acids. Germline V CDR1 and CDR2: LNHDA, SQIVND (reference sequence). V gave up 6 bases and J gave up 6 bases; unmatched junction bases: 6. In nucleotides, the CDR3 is TGTGCCAGTAGATTACTAGCGGGAGGGTCGGATACGCAGTATTTT. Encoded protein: CASRLLAGGSDTQYF.

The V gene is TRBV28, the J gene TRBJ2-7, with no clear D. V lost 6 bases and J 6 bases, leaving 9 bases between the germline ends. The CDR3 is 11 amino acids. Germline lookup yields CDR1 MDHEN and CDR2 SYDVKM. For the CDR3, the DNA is TGTGCCAGCAGGAGATTTCGCGAGCAGTACTTC. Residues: CASRRFREQYF.

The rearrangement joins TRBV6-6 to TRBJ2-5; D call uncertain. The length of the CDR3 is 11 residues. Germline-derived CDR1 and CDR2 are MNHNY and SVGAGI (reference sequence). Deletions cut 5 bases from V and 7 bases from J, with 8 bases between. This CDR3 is CASSHRGTQYF. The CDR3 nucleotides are TGTGCCAGCAGTCACCGAGGGACCCAGTACTTC.

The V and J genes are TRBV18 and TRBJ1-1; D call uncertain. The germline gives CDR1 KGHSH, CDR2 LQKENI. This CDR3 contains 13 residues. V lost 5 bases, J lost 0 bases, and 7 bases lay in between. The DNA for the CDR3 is TGTGCCAGCTCATCCGGGATGAACACTGAAGCTTTCTTT. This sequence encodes CASSSGMNTEAFF.

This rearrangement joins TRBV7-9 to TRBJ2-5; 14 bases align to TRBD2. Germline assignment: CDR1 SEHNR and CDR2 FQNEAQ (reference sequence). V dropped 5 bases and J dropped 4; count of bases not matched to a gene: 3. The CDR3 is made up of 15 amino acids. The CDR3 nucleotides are TGTGCCAGCAGCCGAGGGACTAGCGGGAGAGAGACCCAGTACTTC. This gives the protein CASSRGTSGRETQYF.

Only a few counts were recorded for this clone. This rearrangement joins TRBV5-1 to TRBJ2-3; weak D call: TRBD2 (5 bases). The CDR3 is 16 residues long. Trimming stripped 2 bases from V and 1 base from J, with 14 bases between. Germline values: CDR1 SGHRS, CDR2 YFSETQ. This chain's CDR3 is CASSFYVGAGTDTQYF. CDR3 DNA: TGCGCCAGCAGCTTCTATGTGGGAGCCGGCACAGATACGCAGTATTTT.

The CDR3 protein is CASRDRLAEETQYF. The CDR3 nucleotides read TGCGCCAGCAGAGATCGACTAGCGGAAGAGACCCAGTACTTC. The chain combines TRBV5-1 with TRBJ2-5, with TRBD2 matching 9 bases. The germline V gene encodes CDR1 SGHRS and CDR2 YFSETQ. The trim removed 5 bases at V and 3 bases at J, leaving 5 bases unmatched. The CDR3 is 14 residues long.

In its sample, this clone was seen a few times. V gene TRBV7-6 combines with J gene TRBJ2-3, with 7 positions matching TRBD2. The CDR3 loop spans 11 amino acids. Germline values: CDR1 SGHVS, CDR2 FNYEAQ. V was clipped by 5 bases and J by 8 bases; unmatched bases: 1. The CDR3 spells CASSSGVTQYF. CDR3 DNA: TGTGCCAGCAGCAGCGGGGTTACGCAGTATTTT.

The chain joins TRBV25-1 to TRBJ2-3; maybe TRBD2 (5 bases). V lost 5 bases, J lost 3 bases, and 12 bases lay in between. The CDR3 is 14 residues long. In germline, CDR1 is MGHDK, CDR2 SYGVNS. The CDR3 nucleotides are TGTGCCAGCAGTCGAGGGAGTGGGACAGATACGCAGTATTTT. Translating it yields CASSRGSGTDTQYF.

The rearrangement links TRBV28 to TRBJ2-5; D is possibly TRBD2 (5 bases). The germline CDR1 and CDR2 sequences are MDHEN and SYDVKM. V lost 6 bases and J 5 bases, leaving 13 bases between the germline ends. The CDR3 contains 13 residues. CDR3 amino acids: CASSPWQRETQYF. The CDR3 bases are TGTGCCAGCAGCCCCTGGCAGCGGGAGACCCAGTACTTC.

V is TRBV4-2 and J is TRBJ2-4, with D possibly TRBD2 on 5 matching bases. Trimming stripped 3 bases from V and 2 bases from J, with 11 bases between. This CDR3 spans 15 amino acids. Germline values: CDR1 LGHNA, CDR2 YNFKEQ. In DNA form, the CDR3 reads TGTGCCAGCAGCCAGGAGGCCGGGTCCAAAAACATTCAGTACTTC. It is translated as CASSQEAGSKNIQYF.

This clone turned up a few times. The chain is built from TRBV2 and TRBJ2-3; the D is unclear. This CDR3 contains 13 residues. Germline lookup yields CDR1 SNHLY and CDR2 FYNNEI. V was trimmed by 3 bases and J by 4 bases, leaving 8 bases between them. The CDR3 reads CASSELVPDTQYF. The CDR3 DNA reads TGTGCCAGCAGTGAGCTAGTCCCAGATACGCAGTATTTT.

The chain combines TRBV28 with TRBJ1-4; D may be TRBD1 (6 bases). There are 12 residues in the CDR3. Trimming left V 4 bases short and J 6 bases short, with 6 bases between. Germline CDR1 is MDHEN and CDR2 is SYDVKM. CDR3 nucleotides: TGTGCCAGCAGTTGGACAGATGAAAAACTGTTTTTT. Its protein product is CASSWTDEKLFF.

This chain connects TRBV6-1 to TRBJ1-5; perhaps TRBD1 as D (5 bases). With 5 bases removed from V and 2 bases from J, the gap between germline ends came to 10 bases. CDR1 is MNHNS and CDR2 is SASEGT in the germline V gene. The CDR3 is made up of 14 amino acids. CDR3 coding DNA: TGTGCCAGCAGTTCCAGGGTGGGCAATCAGCCCCAGCATTTT. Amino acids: CASSSRVGNQPQHF.

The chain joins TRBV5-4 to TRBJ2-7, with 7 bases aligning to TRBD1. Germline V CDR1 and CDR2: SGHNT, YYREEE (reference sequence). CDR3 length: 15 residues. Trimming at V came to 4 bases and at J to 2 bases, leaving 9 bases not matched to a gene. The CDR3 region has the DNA TGTGCCAGCAGCCACCCCGGACAGGTTGCCTACGAGCAGTACTTC. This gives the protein CASSHPGQVAYEQYF. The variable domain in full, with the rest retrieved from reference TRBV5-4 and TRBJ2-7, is ETGVTQSPTHLIKTRGQQVTLRCSSQSGHNTVSWYQQALGQGPQFIFQYYREEENGRGNFPPRFSGLQFPNYSSELNVNALELDDSALYLCASSHPGQVAYEQYFGPGTRLTVT.

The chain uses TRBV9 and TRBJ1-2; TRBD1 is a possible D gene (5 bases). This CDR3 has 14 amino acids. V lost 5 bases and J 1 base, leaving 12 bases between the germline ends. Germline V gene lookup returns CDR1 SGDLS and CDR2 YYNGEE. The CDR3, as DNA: TGTGCCAGCAGTACTGGGGGGTTTAACTATGGCTACACCTTC. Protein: CASSTGGFNYGYTF.

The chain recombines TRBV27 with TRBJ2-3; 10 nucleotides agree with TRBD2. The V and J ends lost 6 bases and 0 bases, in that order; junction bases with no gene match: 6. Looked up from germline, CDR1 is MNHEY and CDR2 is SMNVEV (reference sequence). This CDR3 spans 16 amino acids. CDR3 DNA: TGTGCCAGCAGCACACGGACTAGCGGTAGCACAGATACGCAGTATTTT. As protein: CASSTRTSGSTDTQYF.

The CDR3 loop reads CASSSRLLGYGYTF. DNA of the CDR3: TGTGCCAGCAGCTCCCGACTGCTGGGCTATGGCTACACCTTC. The chain is built from TRBV7-2 and TRBJ1-2; D ambiguous. V dropped 4 bases and J dropped 4 bases, with 13 bases sitting between them. The germline CDR1 and CDR2 sequences are SGHTA and FQGNSA. The CDR3 spans 14 residues.